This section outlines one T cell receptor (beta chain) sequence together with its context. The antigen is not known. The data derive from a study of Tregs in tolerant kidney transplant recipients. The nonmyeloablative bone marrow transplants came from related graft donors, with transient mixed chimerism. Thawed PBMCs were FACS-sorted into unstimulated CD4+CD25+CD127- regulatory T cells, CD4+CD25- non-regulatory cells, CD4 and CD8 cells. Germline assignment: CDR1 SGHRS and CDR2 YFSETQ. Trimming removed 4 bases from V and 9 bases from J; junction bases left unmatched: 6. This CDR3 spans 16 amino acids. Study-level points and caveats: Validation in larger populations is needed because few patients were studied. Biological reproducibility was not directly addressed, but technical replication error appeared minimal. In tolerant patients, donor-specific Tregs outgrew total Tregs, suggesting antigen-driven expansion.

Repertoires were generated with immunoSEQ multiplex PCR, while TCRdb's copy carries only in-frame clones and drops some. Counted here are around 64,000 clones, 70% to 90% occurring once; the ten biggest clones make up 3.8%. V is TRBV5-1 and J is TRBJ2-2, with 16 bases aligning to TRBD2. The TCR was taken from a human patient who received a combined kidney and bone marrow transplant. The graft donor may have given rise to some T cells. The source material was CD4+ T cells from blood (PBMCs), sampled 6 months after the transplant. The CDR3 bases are TGCGCCAGCAGCCCGGGACTAGCGGGAGGGTTCCGGGAGCTGTTTTTT. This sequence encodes CASSPGLAGGFRELFF.